In this sample, the clone carrying this TCR beta chain turned up many times. The antigen remains undetermined. The TCR beta CDR3 regions underwent amplification using RNA transcripts as the source. The primer set for the first-round RT-PCR of the TCR CDR3 was HTBI. TCRdb re-derived calls from the multiplex PCR reads in MiXCR, one entry per CDR3 protein. The sample has hundreds of thousands of distinct CDR3 sequences; 11% to 15% are singletons. The data are from a study of T cells in Graves' hyperthyroidism and ophthalmopathy. The study based diagnoses on clinical symptoms, serum thyroxine and TRAb, thyroid ultrasound and orbital computed tomography. Isolation of PBMCs was performed on 8.5 to 10 ml fresh peripheral blood. The CDR3 runs to 15 residues. V was trimmed by 4 bases and J by 2 bases, leaving 15 bases between them. Germline V gene lookup returns CDR1 KGHSH and CDR2 LQKENI. Overall study findings and caveats: Blood also showed most of the thyroid clonotypes that were expanded above 0.001.

This clonotype was obtained from a woman younger than 35 with Graves' hyperthyroidism. This sequence joins TRBV18 and TRBJ2-7; weak D call: TRBD2 (6 bases). Specimen: blood. The chain's CDR3 is CASSRPWEDPYEQYF. CDR3 bases: TGTGCCAGCTCACGTCCCTGGGAGGATCCCTACGAGCAGTACTTC.